Listed below are T cell receptor beta chains from one sample, sequenced in a study of cytomegalovirus exposure and HLA in healthy donors. Assay used: immunoSEQ multiplex PCR; TCRdb lists only in-frame clones, some missing. The data contain 80,000 to 130,000 clones, 70% to 80% of them singletons. Sequenced sample: PBMCs. These receptors were obtained from a woman aged 18-30 years in good health and CMV-seropositive. The CDR3 runs from the conserved cysteine through the conserved F or W. Clone size is given for some rows only: seen once, a few or many times, or a class if the clone is expanded.

V	J	size	CDR3
TRBV10-3	TRBJ2-7	once	CAITGQDSYEQYF
TRBV4-2	TRBJ2-1	NA	CASSPLTSGREEDEQFF
TRBV19	TRBJ2-6	NA	CASRQGALGANVLTF
TRBV14	TRBJ2-1	NA	CASSHRGLAGGYYYNEQFF
TRBV19	TRBJ1-1	NA	CASSIGGLTGATEAFF
TRBV7-9	TRBJ1-2	NA	CASSFTNYGYTF
TRBV9	TRBJ2-7	NA	CASSAGTGTYEQYF
TRBV9	TRBJ1-4	NA	CASSGGTEAGEKLFF
TRBV5-4	TRBJ2-7	NA	CASSPLDGTGRNEQYF
TRBV6-1	TRBJ1-2	NA	CASSEEGLTYGYTF
TRBV30	TRBJ2-7	NA	CAWSQLPDSYEQYF
TRBV2	TRBJ2-2	NA	CASSGLAGGSTGELFF
TRBV30	TRBJ1-1	NA	CAWIGGQGRMNTEAFF
TRBV19	TRBJ2-5	NA	CASSMGQTETQYF
TRBV28	TRBJ2-1	NA	CASSLWIPSGTTIEGEQFF
TRBV6-1	TRBJ2-3	NA	CASSEYGGGVTDTQYF
TRBV4-3	TRBJ2-7	NA	CASSQLQGQGYEQYF
TRBV7-2	TRBJ2-4	NA	CASSPSLAVILAKNIQYF
TRBV14	TRBJ2-5	NA	CASSPFGGLAGETQYF
TRBV7-6	TRBJ2-5	NA	CASSVLGQGTKTQYF
TRBV25-1	TRBJ2-7	NA	CASSDSYEQYF
TRBV5-1	TRBJ2-5	NA	CTSRLDRGTQYF
TRBV7-9	TRBJ2-3	NA	CASSPVGLAMTYTQYF
TRBV7-2	TRBJ2-7	NA	CASSLGSGSDEQYF
TRBV7-3	TRBJ2-7	NA	CASSLPTTESPNEQYF
TRBV2	TRBJ1-2	NA	CASSDRASGGANYGYTF
TRBV28	TRBJ2-3	NA	CASSSVQGGWITDTQYF
TRBV10-3	TRBJ2-7	NA	CAIRTSASYEQYF
TRBV7-9	TRBJ2-6	few	CASSTFIGSGANVLTF
TRBV9	TRBJ2-2	NA	CASSGTAAAGGELFF
TRBV10-3	TRBJ2-1	NA	CAISVLAGGNNEQFF
TRBV6-5	TRBJ1-2	NA	CASSYGAGGADYGYTF
TRBV10-3	TRBJ2-3	once	CAISARTADTQYF
TRBV4-1	TRBJ2-7	few	CASSRGDEQYF
TRBV25-1	TRBJ2-5	NA	CASSEGSRGGVGETQYF
TRBV29-1	TRBJ2-2	NA	CSMVDGGENTGELFF
TRBV15	TRBJ2-7	NA	CATSPRGYEQYF
TRBV5-1	TRBJ1-4	NA	CASSFNPGDDEKLFF
TRBV5-6	TRBJ2-1	NA	CASSLGGGFSNEQFF
TRBV6-4	TRBJ2-7	few	CASSGALAGDSYEQYF
TRBV29-1	TRBJ2-3	NA	CSVAATSERTDTQYF
TRBV7-2	TRBJ2-4	NA	CASSFMSGKNIQYF
TRBV5-4	TRBJ1-1	NA	CASSLLQGVTEAFF
TRBV5-1	TRBJ2-5	once	CASSLNLGGETQYF
TRBV2	TRBJ2-5	few	CAIPLTGGGETQYF
TRBV7-3	TRBJ2-5	NA	CASSLSSGQGTGETQYF
TRBV5-1	TRBJ1-1	NA	CASSFSLNQEQFF